The entry that follows covers one T cell receptor beta chain sequence. Clones were read by immunoSEQ multiplex PCR, and TCRdb kept only the in-frame ones, dropping some. The table has 2 million to 2.5 million clones, 90% to 96% seen once. These data come from a study of shared clonotypes between healthy human individuals. On the study more broadly: Three CD4 naive, three CD4 memory, two CD8 naive and one CD8 memory plate were used per donor.

What was sequenced was naive CD4+ T cells sorted from blood. Indicated subset: CD45RA+ positively selected. This clonotype was sampled from a young man in good health.

The DNA of the CDR3 is TGTGCCAGCAGCGCGGGACTGCCGGTCTCTGGAAACACCATATATTTT. It encodes CASSAGLPVSGNTIYF. The chain uses TRBV2 and TRBJ1-3, with a possible D match to TRBD1 (5 bases). The CDR3 is 16 amino acids. In germline, CDR1 is SNHLY, CDR2 FYNNEI. V gave up 6 bases and J gave up 0 bases, with 15 bases separating them.